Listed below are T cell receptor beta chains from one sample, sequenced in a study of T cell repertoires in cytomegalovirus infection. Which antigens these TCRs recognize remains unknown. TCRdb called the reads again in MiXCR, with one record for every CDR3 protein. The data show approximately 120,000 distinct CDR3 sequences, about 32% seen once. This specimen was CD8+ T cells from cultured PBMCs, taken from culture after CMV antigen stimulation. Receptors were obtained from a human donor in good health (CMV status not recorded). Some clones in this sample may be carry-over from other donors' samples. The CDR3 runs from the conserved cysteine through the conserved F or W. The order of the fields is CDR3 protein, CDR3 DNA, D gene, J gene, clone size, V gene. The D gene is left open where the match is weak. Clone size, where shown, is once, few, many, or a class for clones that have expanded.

cdr3_aa: CASSNGIHEQYF; cdr3_nt: TGTGCCAGCAGTAACGGTATCCACGAGCAGTACTTC; d_call: NA; j_call: TRBJ2-7; clone_size: NA; v_call: TRBV6-6
cdr3_aa: CASSPPGLAGGRYF; cdr3_nt: TGTGCCAGCAGCCCCCCTGGACTAGCGGGAGGAAGGTACTTC; d_call: TRBD2; j_call: TRBJ2-5; clone_size: many; v_call: TRBV7-9
cdr3_aa: CASSPRGGAYTDTQYF; cdr3_nt: TGTGCCAGCAGCCCTCGAGGGGGGGCCTACACAGATACGCAGTATTTT; d_call: NA; j_call: TRBJ2-3; clone_size: NA; v_call: TRBV7-3
cdr3_aa: CASSAGNYGNQPQHF; cdr3_nt: TGTGCCAGTAGTGCAGGGAACTACGGCAATCAGCCCCAGCATTTT; d_call: NA; j_call: TRBJ1-5; clone_size: NA; v_call: TRBV19
cdr3_aa: CASSFGGRGSYEQYF; cdr3_nt: TGTGCCAGCAGTTTTGGGGGCAGGGGATCCTACGAGCAGTACTTC; d_call: NA; j_call: TRBJ2-7; clone_size: NA; v_call: TRBV27
cdr3_aa: CASSLKGAHTDTQYF; cdr3_nt: TGTGCCAGCAGCTTGAAGGGGGCGCACACAGATACGCAGTATTTT; d_call: TRBD1; j_call: TRBJ2-3; clone_size: NA; v_call: TRBV5-4
cdr3_aa: CASSSMEYQPQHF; cdr3_nt: TGTGCCAGCAGCTCGATGGAGTACCAGCCCCAGCATTTT; d_call: NA; j_call: TRBJ1-5; clone_size: NA; v_call: TRBV6-2/TRBV6-3
cdr3_aa: CASSLSRTGTTGELFF; cdr3_nt: TGTGCCAGCAGCTTAAGCCGGACAGGGACAACCGGGGAGCTGTTTTTT; d_call: TRBD1; j_call: TRBJ2-2; clone_size: many; v_call: TRBV7-8
cdr3_aa: CASSLFPGRSYNEQFF; cdr3_nt: TGTGCCAGCAGCTTATTCCCGGGGCGCTCCTACAATGAGCAGTTCTTC; d_call: NA; j_call: TRBJ2-1; clone_size: NA; v_call: TRBV7-3
cdr3_aa: CASGLGGNTEAFF; cdr3_nt: TGTGCCAGCGGGCTGGGGGGAAACACTGAAGCTTTCTTT; d_call: NA; j_call: TRBJ1-1; clone_size: NA; v_call: TRBV6-2/TRBV6-3
cdr3_aa: CASRSQGEWHYGYTF; cdr3_nt: TGTGCCAGCAGAAGCCAGGGGGAGTGGCACTATGGCTACACCTTC; d_call: TRBD1; j_call: TRBJ1-2; clone_size: NA; v_call: TRBV9
cdr3_aa: CASSGAGSSYEQYF; cdr3_nt: TGTGCCAGCAGTGGAGCGGGGAGCTCCTACGAGCAGTACTTC; d_call: TRBD2; j_call: TRBJ2-7; clone_size: NA; v_call: TRBV6-1
cdr3_aa: CASSLLAAPYEQYF; cdr3_nt: TGTGCCAGCAGCTTATTGGCAGCCCCCTACGAGCAGTACTTC; d_call: NA; j_call: TRBJ2-7; clone_size: NA; v_call: TRBV7-6
cdr3_aa: CASSLVASLDYGYTF; cdr3_nt: TGTGCCAGCAGCTTAGTAGCGAGTTTGGACTATGGCTACACCTTC; d_call: NA; j_call: TRBJ1-2; clone_size: many; v_call: TRBV7-2
cdr3_aa: CASSLDLFYEQYF; cdr3_nt: TGTGCCAGCAGCTTAGATCTATTCTACGAGCAGTACTTC; d_call: NA; j_call: TRBJ2-7; clone_size: NA; v_call: TRBV11-2
cdr3_aa: CASSIAPTGLTEAFF; cdr3_nt: TGTGCCAGTAGTATTGCCCCCACAGGGCTCACTGAAGCTTTCTTT; d_call: NA; j_call: TRBJ1-1; clone_size: NA; v_call: TRBV19
cdr3_aa: CASSLELGYEQYF; cdr3_nt: TGCGCCAGCAGCTTGGAACTTGGGTACGAGCAGTACTTC; d_call: NA; j_call: TRBJ2-7; clone_size: few; v_call: TRBV5-1
cdr3_aa: CASSLGTGLYNEQFF; cdr3_nt: TGTGCCAGCAGCTTGGGGACAGGGCTCTACAATGAGCAGTTCTTC; d_call: TRBD1; j_call: TRBJ2-1; clone_size: few; v_call: TRBV5-6
cdr3_aa: CASSLAPGQTEAFF; cdr3_nt: TGTGCCAGCAGCTTAGCCCCGGGACAGACTGAAGCTTTCTTT; d_call: TRBD1; j_call: TRBJ1-1; clone_size: many; v_call: TRBV7-8
cdr3_aa: CAIRLAGYGYTF; cdr3_nt: TGTGCCATCCGGTTGGCCGGCTATGGCTACACCTTC; d_call: NA; j_call: TRBJ1-2; clone_size: many; v_call: TRBV19
cdr3_aa: CASSYSQGISNEQYF; cdr3_nt: TGTGCCAGCAGTTACTCACAGGGAATATCCAACGAGCAGTACTTC; d_call: NA; j_call: TRBJ2-7; clone_size: few; v_call: TRBV6-5
cdr3_aa: CASTSGGLGGSGNTIYF; cdr3_nt: TGTGCCAGCACCAGCGGCGGGTTAGGAGGGTCTGGAAACACCATATATTTT; d_call: NA; j_call: TRBJ1-3; clone_size: few; v_call: TRBV12-3/TRBV12-4
cdr3_aa: CASTVVPGELFF; cdr3_nt: TGTGCCAGCACCGTCGTCCCTGGAGAGCTGTTCTTC; d_call: NA; j_call: TRBJ2-1; clone_size: NA; v_call: TRBV12-3/TRBV12-4
cdr3_aa: CASSSPVKGNTEQFF; cdr3_nt: TGTGCCAGTAGTAGCCCCGTCAAAGGAAACACAGAGCAGTTCTTC; d_call: NA; j_call: TRBJ2-1; clone_size: few; v_call: TRBV19
cdr3_aa: CASNERGTLLDEQYF; cdr3_nt: TGTGCCAGCAACGAGCGGGGAACGCTTTTAGACGAGCAGTACTTT; d_call: TRBD2; j_call: TRBJ2-7; clone_size: few; v_call: TRBV2
cdr3_aa: CASSLGQGPLHEQYF; cdr3_nt: TGTGCCAGTAGCCTCGGACAGGGCCCCCTTCACGAGCAGTACTTC; d_call: TRBD1; j_call: TRBJ2-7; clone_size: few; v_call: TRBV19
cdr3_aa: CASSPHREAGQPQHF; cdr3_nt: TGTGCCAGCAGTCCTCACAGGGAAGCGGGACAGCCCCAGCATTTT; d_call: NA; j_call: TRBJ1-5; clone_size: few; v_call: TRBV28
cdr3_aa: CAISDPRDSRNQPQHF; cdr3_nt: TGTGCCATCAGTGATCCCCGGGACAGCCGGAATCAGCCCCAGCATTTT; d_call: TRBD1; j_call: TRBJ1-5; clone_size: NA; v_call: TRBV10-3
cdr3_aa: CASSLRTDYQDIDSPLHF; cdr3_nt: TGTGCCAGCAGCTTAAGGACAGATTACCAGGATATTGATTCACCCCTCCACTTT; d_call: NA; j_call: TRBJ1-6; clone_size: many; v_call: TRBV7-2